The clone carrying this T cell receptor (beta chain) was recorded only once. Original processing methods: Quantification of nucleated cells was approximated via reference gene primer amplification. Profiling relied on immunoSEQ multiplex PCR, and the TCRdb table lists in-frame clones only, not all of them. V, J and clone size reflect that table, while D and trimming were determined from the DNA. The sample has fewer than 300,000 clones; less than 85% are singletons. This entry is derived from a study of blood T cell repertoires in COVID-19. Study-wide background: COVID-19 samples, acute and convalescent, were from the United States, Italy and Spain. Sample material is recorded as cDNA or gDNA derived from T cells, B-cell-depleted T cells, or PBMCs.

There are 17 residues in the CDR3. Patients at the Seattle site were enrolled during active infection and followed longitudinally. The source material was peripheral blood. The chain has TRBV1 and TRBJ2-1; the table's D call of TRBD2 was not tested on the DNA. TRBV1 is a recognized pseudogene. The source is a human donor with COVID-19, enrolled during active disease. The donor label of this sample is uncertain. Written as DNA, the CDR3 is TGCACCAGCAGCCAAGATCGAGAGGGAAGAAGCGACAATGAGCAGTTCTTC. This encodes CTSSQDREGRSDNEQFF.